This entry features one T cell receptor beta chain sequence. The antigen is not known. The sample comes from a study of post-analysis software for immune sequencing data. As for the study in general: Some patients lacked subtype; others had relapsing-remitting, secondary progressive or progressive-relapsing disease. Overall study findings and caveats: Higher frequency in patients than in controls was seen for roughly five TRBV segments, with TRBV5-6, TRBV5-1 and TRBV20-1 among them. Those samples that were prepared in the same batch co-clustered strongly by F measure. For normalized Chao1 diversity, multiple sclerosis patients scored significantly lower than controls did.

The TCR beta cDNA libraries contained unique molecular identifiers. TCRdb fed the PCR reads into MiXCR, producing one record per CDR3 protein. The data contain about 430,000 distinct CDR3 sequences, approximately 37% of them singletons. Germline values: CDR1 LGHDT, CDR2 YNNKEL (reference sequence). V was trimmed by 4 bases and J by 3 bases, leaving 18 bases between them. This CDR3 is built from 16 residues. V usage is TRBV3-1 and J usage is TRBJ2-5, with a possible D match to TRBD1 (5 bases). Sequenced material: blood. This clonotype was obtained from a girl aged 2 to 9 with multiple sclerosis. The CDR3 nucleotides are TGTGCCAGCAGCCCCAAAAGCCGACAGTCCAAAGAGACCCAGTACTTC. It specifies CASSPKSRQSKETQYF.